This is a list of T cell receptor beta chains from one sample in a study of blood T cell repertoires in COVID-19. TCRdb's copy holds only in-frame clones and misses some; the assay was immunoSEQ multiplex PCR. The sample has 120,000 or so clones; about 70% are singletons. The sequencing sample was made of peripheral blood. The receptors stem from a man aged 55-75 years with acute or convalescent COVID-19. CDR3s include the opening cysteine and the closing phenylalanine or tryptophan. The order of the fields is clone size, V gene, D gene, J gene, CDR3 DNA, CDR3 protein. A D gene is named only where the DNA matches it firmly. The size entry is marked missing in some rows and otherwise reads once, few, many or a size class.

-,TRBV18,-,TRBJ1-6,TGTGCCAGCTCACCTGACAGCGCTAATTCACCCCTCCACTTT,CASSPDSANSPLHF
-,TRBV27,-,TRBJ1-1,TGTGCCACACGGGACATACTTAAGAACACTGAAGCTTTCTTT,CATRDILKNTEAFF
-,TRBV27,TRBD2,TRBJ2-1,TGTGCCAGCAGCTCCAAAGTTAGCGGGACCTACAATGAGCAGTTCTTC,CASSSKVSGTYNEQFF
few,TRBV7-8,TRBD1,TRBJ1-2,TGTGCCAGCAGCCCAAGTGCCGGGACAGGAACCGGCTACACCTTC,CASSPSAGTGTGYTF
-,TRBV12-3/TRBV12-4,-,TRBJ1-1,TGTGCCAGCAGCCCCCGCGCGGCGAGTAAAGCTTTCTTT,CASSPRAASKAFF
-,TRBV7-3,-,TRBJ2-3,TGTGCCAGCAGCTTATTGGGCGGGAGCACAGATACGCAGTATTTT,CASSLLGGSTDTQYF
-,TRBV27,TRBD1,TRBJ2-2,TGTGCCAGCAGTTTCCTCGCCTACTTTGGACAGGGGGCAAATTTGAACACCGGGGAGCTGTTTTTT,CASSFLAYFGQGANLNTGELFF
-,TRBV13,TRBD2,TRBJ2-3,TGTGCCAGCAGCTTGTATAATAGCGGGGGGGCCATAGATACGCAGTATTTT,CASSLYNSGGAIDTQYF
-,TRBV29-1,TRBD2,TRBJ2-3,TGCAGCGTTATCCTAGCGGGGGGTAATACGCAGTATTTT,CSVILAGGNTQYF
-,TRBV10-3,-,TRBJ2-3,TGTGCCATCAGTGAGGGCAGTCGCACAGATACGCAGTATTTT,CAISEGSRTDTQYF
-,TRBV6-5,-,TRBJ1-6,TGTGCCAGCGGGCCCAGACGGAATAATTCACCCCTCCACTTT,CASGPRRNNSPLHF
-,TRBV5-1,TRBD1,TRBJ2-7,TGCGCCAGCAGACAGGGGATCTCCTACGAGCAGTACTTC,CASRQGISYEQYF
-,TRBV27,-,TRBJ2-3,TGTGCCAGCAGTTTATCCGTAGAGCTCACAGATACGCAGTATTTT,CASSLSVELTDTQYF
few,TRBV5-1,-,TRBJ1-1,TGCGCCAGCAGCTTGCACAGGGACACTGAAGCTTTCTTT,CASSLHRDTEAFF
few,TRBV15,-,TRBJ1-1,TGTGCCACCAGCAGATCCACAGGGAAGGGGAACACTGAAGCTTTCTTT,CATSRSTGKGNTEAFF
few,TRBV6-6,-,TRBJ2-3,TGTGCCAGCAGTTACGAACAGAAGAGCACAGATACGCAGTATTTT,CASSYEQKSTDTQYF
-,TRBV6-5,-,TRBJ1-1,TGTGCCAGCAGTTACTCGAGCGGGAGGGGCACTGAAGCTTTCTTT,CASSYSSGRGTEAFF
-,TRBV29-1,-,TRBJ1-1,TGCAGCGCCAACACCCAAAAGAACACTGAAGCTTTCTTT,CSANTQKNTEAFF
few,TRBV7-2,TRBD2,TRBJ2-3,TGTGCCAGCAGCCTGGGGACTAGCGGGAGATATAATACGCAGTATTTT,CASSLGTSGRYNTQYF
-,TRBV28,-,TRBJ1-2,TGTGCCACCCGTGTTGGGGGGAACTATGGCTACACCTTC,CATRVGGNYGYTF
-,TRBV19,TRBD1,TRBJ2-5,TGTGCCAGTAGTGAACAGGGGGCCGCACAAGAGACCCAGTACTTC,CASSEQGAAQETQYF
-,TRBV7-2,TRBD2,TRBJ2-1,TGTGCCAGCAGCTTAGGTAGCGGGGGGGTCAATGAGCAGTTCTTC,CASSLGSGGVNEQFF
many,TRBV7-2,-,TRBJ1-2,TGTGCCAGCAGCATAGACCCGGGACACAACTATGGCTACACCTTC,CASSIDPGHNYGYTF
few,TRBV29-1,TRBD1,TRBJ1-1,TGCAGCGTGTCTAACAGGGGGAGGAACACTGAAGCTTTCTTT,CSVSNRGRNTEAFF
once,TRBV3-1/TRBV3-2,-,TRBJ2-2,TGTGCCAGCAGTCACCAGAGTTTTAGCGGACTATTCAGCGCCGGGGAGCTGTTTTTT,CASSHQSFSGLFSAGELFF
few,TRBV24-1,-,TRBJ2-7,TGTGCCACCAGTGAAGGCGGGTTGGACGAGCAGTACTTC,CATSEGGLDEQYF
few,TRBV14,-,TRBJ2-2,TGTGCCAGCAGCCCCACAGGGATCACCGGGGAGCTGTTTTTT,CASSPTGITGELFF
-,TRBV18,TRBD1,TRBJ1-1,TGTGCCAGCTCACCGACAGGGGGGAACACTGAAGCTTTCTTT,CASSPTGGNTEAFF
-,TRBV27,-,TRBJ2-2,TGTGCCAGCAGTTCTTTTACGTCGAGTACCGGGGAGCTGTTTTTT,CASSSFTSSTGELFF
-,TRBV6-5,TRBD1,TRBJ2-7,TGTGCCAGCCGGGACAGGACCTACGAGCAGTACTTC,CASRDRTYEQYF
-,TRBV11-2,-,TRBJ2-5,TGTGCCAGCAGCCGCGGGGTTCTTAAAGAGACCCAGTACTTC,CASSRGVLKETQYF
-,TRBV30,-,TRBJ1-1,TGTGCCTGGCTGGGCATAGGGGAATCAATGAACACTGAAGCTTTCTTT,CAWLGIGESMNTEAFF
-,TRBV6-5,TRBD1,TRBJ2-5,TGTGCCAGCAAGTACAGGGGCGCGGTAGAGACCCAGTACTTC,CASKYRGAVETQYF
-,TRBV11-3,TRBD2,TRBJ2-3,TGTGCCAGCAGCTTAGTCGGGAGGGCCGAAGAGGGCACAGATACGCAGTATTTT,CASSLVGRAEEGTDTQYF
-,TRBV30,-,TRBJ2-1,TGTGCCTGGAGTTCGACTGACTACAATGAGCAGTTCTTC,CAWSSTDYNEQFF
-,TRBV27,-,TRBJ1-6,TGTGCCAGCAGTTCTGGACAGAATTCACCCCTCCACTTT,CASSSGQNSPLHF
-,TRBV5-6,-,TRBJ2-3,TGTGCCAGCAGCCGCCAGGGGTACCTCACAGATACGCAGTATTTT,CASSRQGYLTDTQYF
few,TRBV27,-,TRBJ2-3,TGTGCCAGCAGTTTAGGCCTAGTGTTCACAGATACGCAGTATTTT,CASSLGLVFTDTQYF
many,TRBV6-5,TRBD2,TRBJ2-7,TGTGCCAGCAGTTACGGGACTAGCGGACGGCGGGGCGAGCAGTACTTC,CASSYGTSGRRGEQYF
-,TRBV27,-,TRBJ1-1,TGTGCCAGCAGTTTAAAAGGGGGTTGGACTGAAGCTTTCTTT,CASSLKGGWTEAFF
-,TRBV6-1,-,TRBJ1-5,TGTGCCAGCAGTGAAGTCGGGGGATACAGCAATCAGCCCCAGCATTTT,CASSEVGGYSNQPQHF
-,TRBV18,TRBD2,TRBJ2-5,TGTGCCAGCTCACCCCAAGCGGGAGCCGAGACCCAGTACTTC,CASSPQAGAETQYF
-,TRBV6-1,TRBD2,TRBJ2-1,TGTGCCAGCAGTAAAGAACTAGCGGGAGTACCCTACAATGAGCAGTTCTTC,CASSKELAGVPYNEQFF
few,TRBV5-6,TRBD2,TRBJ2-1,TGTGCCAGCAGCTTCCTTAGCGGGAGAGTGAACAATGAGCAGTTCTTC,CASSFLSGRVNNEQFF
once,TRBV5-8,-,TRBJ2-3,TGTGCCAGCAGCTTGACTAGGACAGATACGCAGTATTTT,CASSLTRTDTQYF
-,TRBV11-2,-,TRBJ1-2,TGTGCCAGCAGCTTAGGGTACACGACTAACTATGGCTACACCTTC,CASSLGYTTNYGYTF
-,TRBV19,TRBD2,TRBJ2-5,TGTGCCAGTAGTTCTTGGACTAGCGGCCAAGAGACCCAGTACTTC,CASSSWTSGQETQYF
-,TRBV4-1,-,TRBJ1-6,TGCGCCAGCAGCGAGTCCCCAACAGGGCCATATTCACCCCTCCACTTT,CASSESPTGPYSPLHF
once,TRBV5-5,-,TRBJ2-7,TGTGCCAGCAGCTTGAGAGACAGGCGCGATCCCCCCTACGAGCAGTACTTC,CASSLRDRRDPPYEQYF